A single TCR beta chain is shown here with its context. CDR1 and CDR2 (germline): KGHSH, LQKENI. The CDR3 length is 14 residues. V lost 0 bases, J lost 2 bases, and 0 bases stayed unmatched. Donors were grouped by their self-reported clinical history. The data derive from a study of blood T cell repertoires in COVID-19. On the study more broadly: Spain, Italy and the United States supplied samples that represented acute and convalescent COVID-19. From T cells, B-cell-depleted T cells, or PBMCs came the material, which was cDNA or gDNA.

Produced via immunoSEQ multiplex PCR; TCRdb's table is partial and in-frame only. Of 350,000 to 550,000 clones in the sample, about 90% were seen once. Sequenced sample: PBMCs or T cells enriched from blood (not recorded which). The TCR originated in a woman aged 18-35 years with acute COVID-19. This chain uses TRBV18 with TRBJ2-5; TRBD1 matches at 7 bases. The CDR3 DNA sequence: TGTGCCAGCTCACCACCGGGACAGCAAGAGACCCAGTACTTC. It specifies CASSPPGQQETQYF.